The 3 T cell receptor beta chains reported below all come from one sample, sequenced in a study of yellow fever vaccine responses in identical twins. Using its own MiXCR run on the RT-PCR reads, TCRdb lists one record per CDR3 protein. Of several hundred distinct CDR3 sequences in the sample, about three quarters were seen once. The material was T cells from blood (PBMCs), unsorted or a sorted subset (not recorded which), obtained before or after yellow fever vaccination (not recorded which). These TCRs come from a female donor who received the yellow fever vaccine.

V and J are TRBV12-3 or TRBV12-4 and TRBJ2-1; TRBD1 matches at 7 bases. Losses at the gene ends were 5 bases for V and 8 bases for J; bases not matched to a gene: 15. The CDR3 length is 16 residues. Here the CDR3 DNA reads TGTGCCAGCAGTCTTGGACAGGCGAGGATAATGGATGAGCAGTTCTTC. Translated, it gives CASSLGQARIMDEQFF.

CDR3: CASSRAATNEKLFF. CDR3 coding DNA: TGTGCCAGCAGCCGGGCTGCAACTAATGAAAAACTGTTTTTT. The chain recombines TRBV7-6 with TRBJ1-4; D uncertain. Per the germline V gene, CDR1 is SGHVS and CDR2 is FNYEAQ. The CDR3 is made up of 14 amino acids. V was cut by 5 bases and J by 0 bases, with 7 bases left in between.

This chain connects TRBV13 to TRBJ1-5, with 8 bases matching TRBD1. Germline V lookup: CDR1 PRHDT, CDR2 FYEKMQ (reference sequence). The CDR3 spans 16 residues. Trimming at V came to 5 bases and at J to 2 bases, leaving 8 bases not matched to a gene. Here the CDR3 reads CASSLLKTGGNQPQHF. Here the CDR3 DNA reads TGTGCCAGCAGCCTACTCAAGACAGGGGGCAATCAGCCCCAGCATTTT.